This is a list of T cell receptor beta chains from one sample in a study of shared clonotypes between healthy human individuals. Using immunoSEQ multiplex PCR, the repertoire was profiled, and TCRdb retains in-frame clones only, with some absent. The sample shows around 1,000,000 clones, around three quarters of them seen only once. The sequenced sample was memory CD4+ T cells from PBMCs. All receptors come from a man younger than 35 in good health. Some clones in this sample may be carry-over from other donors' samples. The CDR3 runs from the conserved cysteine through the conserved F or W. The D gene is left open where the match is weak. The listing skips clone size in some rows; elsewhere it reads once, few, many or a size class.

-	TRBV15	TRBD2	TRBJ2-3	TGTGCCACCAGCAGAGTAACGGGACTAGCGGGAGGCCCCGATACGCAGTATTTT	CATSRVTGLAGGPDTQYF
-	TRBV2	-	TRBJ2-1	TGTGCCAGCAGGGAAACAGGGTACAATGAGCAGTTCTTC	CASRETGYNEQFF
-	TRBV5-1	TRBD1	TRBJ2-1	TGCGCCAGCAGGACACAGGGGACCCCCTCCTACAATGAGCAGTTCTTC	CASRTQGTPSYNEQFF
-	TRBV2	-	TRBJ1-2	TGTGCCAGCAATAGGGAGGGTTACAACTATGGCTACACCTTC	CASNREGYNYGYTF
-	TRBV4-1	-	TRBJ2-4	TGCGCCAGCAGCCAAGATCGGCCAGGGAACATTCAGTACTTC	CASSQDRPGNIQYF
-	TRBV6-5	-	TRBJ2-2	TGTGCCAGCAGTTACTCCCCCGGGGAGCTGTTTTTT	CASSYSPGELFF
many	TRBV28	TRBD1	TRBJ1-5	TGTGCCAGCAGTTTAGAGGGACAGGGGGCTCAGCCCCAGCATTTT	CASSLEGQGAQPQHF
-	TRBV28	-	TRBJ2-5	TGTGCCAGCAGTTTATCGGCAGGGAACCAAGAGACCCAGTACTTC	CASSLSAGNQETQYF
once	TRBV4-1	-	TRBJ1-5	TGCGCCAGCAGCCCCAAAGAGAATAGCAATCAGCCCCAGCATTTT	CASSPKENSNQPQHF
-	TRBV6-5	-	TRBJ2-7	TGTGCCAGCAGTTACTCTTCCCGGTACTACGAGCAGTACTTC	CASSYSSRYYEQYF
-	TRBV6-4	-	TRBJ1-5	TGTGCCAGCGGGAGTACACTACGGGGGCGCAAGAATCAGCCCCAGCATTTT	CASGSTLRGRKNQPQHF
-	TRBV25-1	-	TRBJ2-1	TGTGCCAGCAGTGAAGACGGCAGGGGCGATGAGCAGTTCTTC	CASSEDGRGDEQFF
-	TRBV15	-	TRBJ1-1	TGTGCCACCAGCAGAGATCAGGCGGGGAACACTGAAGCTTTCTTT	CATSRDQAGNTEAFF
-	TRBV28	-	TRBJ2-1	TGTGCCAGCAGTCGCTTATGGTTTCAGAGACAGCGGAGCTCCTACAATGAGCAGTTCTTC	CASSRLWFQRQRSSYNEQFF
-	TRBV28	-	TRBJ2-7	TGTGCCAGCAGCCCGTCCTTGCAGGGGCAAGGGTACGAGCAGTACTTC	CASSPSLQGQGYEQYF
once	TRBV5-4	-	TRBJ2-1	TGTGCCAGCAGCTTTCCCGGGGCTGGCTCCTACAATGAGCAGTTCTTC	CASSFPGAGSYNEQFF
-	TRBV10-3	-	TRBJ2-7	TGTGCCATCAGTGAGCTCGGCAGGGATACCGCCGGGCAGTACTTC	CAISELGRDTAGQYF
few	TRBV28	TRBD1	TRBJ2-7	TGTGCCAGCAGTTTCCAGGACAGGGACCACGAGCAGTACTTC	CASSFQDRDHEQYF
once	TRBV28	TRBD2	TRBJ2-1	TGTGCCAGCAGCCAGACTAGCGGGAGGGTTGAGCAGTTCTTC	CASSQTSGRVEQFF
once	TRBV5-4	-	TRBJ2-3	TGTGCCAGCAGCTTGGAGCCGATCACAGATACGCAGTATTTT	CASSLEPITDTQYF
-	TRBV19	-	TRBJ1-1	TGTGCCAGTACTGTGAACACTGAAGCTTTCTTT	CASTVNTEAFF
-	TRBV4-1	TRBD1	TRBJ2-3	TGCGCCAGCAGCCAAGGGAGGACAGGACCCCGAGGGCAGTATTTT	CASSQGRTGPRGQYF
many	TRBV10-1	-	TRBJ2-7	TGCGCCAGCACCTCCCGGAGGGGCGAGCAGTACTTC	CASTSRRGEQYF
once	TRBV18	TRBD2	TRBJ2-1	TGTGCCAGCTCATCGACTAGCGGGACCTACAATGAGCAGTTCTTC	CASSSTSGTYNEQFF
once	TRBV10-3	TRBD1	TRBJ1-1	TGTGCCATCAGCGGGAGCGACAGGGCTAGTGTAGCTTTCTTT	CAISGSDRASVAFF
-	TRBV28	-	TRBJ2-5	TGTGCCAGCAGCCCCTGGGGAGGGGGAGAGACCCAGTACTTC	CASSPWGGGETQYF
-	TRBV7-9	TRBD1	TRBJ1-2	TGTGCCAGCAGCTTAGCGGGGACAGGGGTCTTTGGCGATGGCTACACCTTC	CASSLAGTGVFGDGYTF
-	TRBV6-1	-	TRBJ1-5	TGTGCCAGCAGTGAGTCGACAGGCATTAGCAATCAGCCCCAGCATTTT	CASSESTGISNQPQHF
-	TRBV4-1	TRBD2	TRBJ2-7	TGCGCCAGCAGCCTCCCCCGGACTAGCGGGTCCTACGAGCAGTACTTC	CASSLPRTSGSYEQYF
-	TRBV19	TRBD1	TRBJ2-6	TGTGCCAGTACCCACAGGGGCTCTGGGGCCAACGTCCTGACTTTC	CASTHRGSGANVLTF
-	TRBV5-1	-	TRBJ2-1	TGCGCCAGCAGCCCAGACCCCTACAATGAGCAGTTCTTC	CASSPDPYNEQFF
-	TRBV11-2	TRBD1	TRBJ1-5	TGTGCCAGCAGCCCTCAGGGGGTCTATCAGCCCCAGCATTTT	CASSPQGVYQPQHF
-	TRBV4-2	TRBD2	TRBJ2-7	TGTGCCAGCAGCCCCAACGCGGGAGGGGCCTACGAGCAGTACTTC	CASSPNAGGAYEQYF